The 10 T cell receptor beta chains given below trace back to one sample, sequenced in a study of blood T cell repertoires in COVID-19. Profiling relied on immunoSEQ multiplex PCR, and the TCRdb table lists in-frame clones only, not all of them. The table records over 60,000 clones, about 83% of them present only once. Sequenced material: peripheral blood. Every receptor here comes from a man over 45 with COVID-19, enrolled during active disease.

The chain recombines TRBV9 with TRBJ1-2; 7 bases line up with TRBD1. CDR1 SGDLS and CDR2 YYNGEE come from the germline V gene. Trimming cost V 4 bases and J 7 bases; bases outside gene matches: 10. This CDR3 region has 14 residues. The CDR3 spells CASSPRQGSPGYTF. The CDR3 DNA reads as TGTGCCAGCAGCCCCAGACAGGGATCCCCTGGCTACACCTTC.

This clone was recorded only once. The chain has TRBV24-1 and TRBJ2-3; no clear D. The CDR3 has 12 amino acids. V dropped 1 base and J dropped 5 bases, with 3 bases sitting between them. Germline V gene lookup returns CDR1 KGHDR and CDR2 SFDVKD. CDR3 DNA sequence: TGTGCCACCAGTGATTTCCTAGATACGCAGTATTTT. Protein sequence: CATSDFLDTQYF.

CDR3: CASSVAGGEHEQYF. CDR3 sequence (DNA): TGTGCCAGCAGCGTAGCTGGGGGGGAGCACGAGCAGTACTTC. J is TRBJ2-7 and V is TRBV9, with 7 positions matching TRBD2. CDR1 and CDR2 (germline): SGDLS, YYNGEE. With 0 bases clipped from V and 5 bases from J, the junction kept 5 bases outside the gene matches. This CDR3 contains 14 residues.

The chain is built from TRBV6-6 and TRBJ2-7, with D unclear. Looked up from germline, CDR1 is MNHNY and CDR2 is SVGAGI (reference sequence). The CDR3 totals 15 residues. Trimming removed 0 bases from V and 3 bases from J, with 12 bases in between. The CDR3 sequence is CASSYSSPTNYEQYF. The CDR3 nucleotides are TGTGCCAGCAGTTACTCGAGCCCCACCAACTACGAGCAGTACTTC.

The chain uses TRBV2 and TRBJ1-4; a possible D gene is TRBD1 (6 bases). The CDR3 consists of 14 residues. The germline V gene has CDR1 SNHLY and CDR2 FYNNEI. V gave up 8 bases and J gave up 8 bases, with 18 bases separating them. CDR3 residues: CASVEQGGSEKLFF. DNA for the CDR3: TGTGCCAGCGTGGAACAGGGCGGATCCGAAAAACTGTTTTTT.

In its sample, this clone is medium-sized. The chain links TRBV2 to TRBJ1-1, with 7 bases that match TRBD1. V was clipped by 6 bases and J by 0 bases; unmatched bases: 4. Germline CDR1 SNHLY, CDR2 FYNNEI. The CDR3 has 14 amino acids. The CDR3 nucleotides read TGTGCCAGCAGGGGGGACAGCATGAACACTGAAGCTTTCTTT. This translates into CASRGDSMNTEAFF.

V gene TRBV6-2 or TRBV6-3 combines with J gene TRBJ2-7; 7 bases fit TRBD2. Germline trimming cut 6 bases from V and 0 bases from J; bases unmatched to any gene: 14. This CDR3 has 17 residues. CDR1 is MNHEY, CDR2 SVGEGT, per germline. CDR3 bases: TGTGCCAGCAGCACATCTCATAGCGGGTTTATCTCCTACGAGCAGTACTTC. Its protein product is CASSTSHSGFISYEQYF.

The genes are TRBV3-1 (or the pseudogene TRBV3-2) and TRBJ2-7; maybe TRBD1 (6 bases). Germline lookup yields CDR1 LGHDT and CDR2 YNNKEL (reference sequence). Deletions cut 1 base from V and 6 bases from J, with 16 bases between. The CDR3 consists of 15 residues. The chain's CDR3 is CASSQGFRTAGEQYF. CDR3 coding DNA: TGTGCCAGCAGCCAAGGGTTCCGGACAGCCGGCGAGCAGTACTTC.

CDR3 sequence: CASSRDGGGELFF. DNA of the CDR3: TGTGCCAGCAGCCGCGACGGCGGCGGGGAGCTGTTTTTT. The chain combines TRBV9 with TRBJ2-2; D gene ambiguous. Trimming took 4 bases from V and 7 from J, leaving 11 bases between them. The germline V gene has CDR1 SGDLS and CDR2 YYNGEE. This CDR3 is 13 amino acids long.

The genes are TRBV6-4 and TRBJ2-1, with 10 bases identical to TRBD2. CDR3 length equals 15 residues. Germline-derived CDR1 and CDR2 are MRHNA and SNTAGT. The V segment lost 5 bases and the J segment 2 bases; nucleotides outside the gene matches: 3. CDR3 region: CASSRTSGPYNEQFF. In nucleotides, the CDR3 is TGTGCCAGCAGTAGGACTAGCGGACCCTACAATGAGCAGTTCTTC.